This T cell receptor beta chain originates from a study of T cell repertoires in cytomegalovirus infection. Study as a whole: Shared public TCR beta signatures pointed to both CMV infection and a matching HLA type. Broader study findings: People with CMV and the relevant HLA were identified by cumulative public TCR beta family frequency. Dominating the ex vivo response were TCR beta clonotypes that were CMV-specific and HLA-C-restricted.

As regards this clonotype: The antigen remains undetermined.

Germline trimming cut 5 bases from V and 8 bases from J; bases unmatched to any gene: 10. There are 15 residues in the CDR3. In germline, CDR1 is MDHEN, CDR2 SYDVKM. TCRdb recomputed calls from the reads with MiXCR, one row per CDR3 protein. The table records about 180,000 distinct CDR3 sequences, roughly a sixth of them present only once. The receptor was isolated from a human donor in good health (CMV status not recorded). Some clones in this sample may be carry-over from other donors' samples. This chain connects TRBV28 to TRBJ1-2; 11 positions agree with TRBD1. Sequencing was performed on CD8+ T cells from PBMCs. The CDR3 region has the DNA TGTGCCAGCAGTCCTCGCTGGACAGGGGGCAGGGGCTACACCTTC. Translated: CASSPRWTGGRGYTF.